This T cell receptor beta chain was retrieved from a study of T cells in localized non-small cell lung cancer. Germline-derived CDR1 and CDR2 are MNHEY and SVGAGI. V lost 6 bases and J lost 3, with 12 bases in between. The CDR3 runs 13 residues. Points from the study as a whole: Tumor showed lower T cell clonality than uninvolved adjacent lung, where it was highest.

The table came from immunoSEQ multiplex PCR; TCRdb's copy has only in-frame clones and leaves some out. Seen here are about 61,000 clones, around 90% observed once, and the top ten hold under 25%. About this clone: Its antigen is currently unknown.

The TCR comes from a man aged 40-75 years with stage I squamous cell lung carcinoma. V gene TRBV6-5 combines with J gene TRBJ2-7, with D tentatively TRBD1 or TRBD2 (5 bases each). Source: peripheral blood, taken before any cancer treatment. The CDR3 nucleotides read TGTGCCAGCAGGTGGGGACGGAGCTACGAGCAGTACTTC. Protein: CASRWGRSYEQYF.